These 26 T cell receptor beta chains share one sample of origin, sequenced in a study of T-cell memory formation after mild COVID-19. Using its own MiXCR run on the 5' RACE reads, TCRdb lists one record per CDR3 protein. Among some 450,000 distinct CDR3 sequences listed, 15% to 20% were seen once. Sequences were obtained from PBMCs or a T cell subset sorted from them (not recorded which). Receptors were obtained from a man between 18 and 29 years old who had mild COVID-19 (a few samples of this study predate the infection). Cell type and time point are not known.

V gene TRBV7-9 combines with J gene TRBJ2-2; 7 bases match TRBD1. The CDR3 is made up of 15 amino acids. CDR1 is SEHNR and CDR2 is FQNEAQ in the germline V gene (reference sequence). V trimming: 4 bases; J trimming: 8 bases; junction bases outside the gene matches: 10. DNA for the CDR3: TGTGCCAGCAGCTCAGGAAGACAGGGTACGGGGGAGCTGTTTTTT. Amino acids: CASSSGRQGTGELFF.

The chain couples TRBV20-1 to TRBJ1-6; 7 bases align to TRBD1. The trim removed 3 bases at V and 7 bases at J, leaving 6 bases unmatched. Germline CDR1 DFQATT, CDR2 SNEGSKA (reference sequence). The CDR3 loop spans 14 amino acids. The CDR3 DNA follows: TGCAGTGCTAGTAGGGCAGGGGGAAATTCACCCCTCCACTTT. It specifies CSASRAGGNSPLHF.

The gene calls are TRBV28 and TRBJ2-7; D perhaps matches TRBD1 (6 bases). The V end lost 3 bases, the J end lost 3 bases, and 18 bases lay between the germline ends. CDR1 MDHEN and CDR2 SYDVKM come from the germline V gene. There are 16 residues in the CDR3. The CDR3 coding sequence is TGTGCCAGCAGTTTCCCGCCACCCCGGGACAACTACGAGCAGTACGTC. Protein: CASSFPPPRDNYEQYV.

This clonotype has only a few counts. In DNA form, the CDR3 reads TGTGCCAGCCTGGACAGCCAAGAGACCCAGTACTTC. Translating it yields CASLDSQETQYF. The rearrangement joins TRBV7-9 to TRBJ2-5; D possibly corresponds to TRBD1 (6 bases). The V end lost 8 bases, the J end lost 1 base, and 8 bases lay between the germline ends. Germline CDR1 SEHNR, CDR2 FQNEAQ (reference sequence). This CDR3 is built from 12 residues.

This clonotype has a single count. The chain is built from TRBV5-1 and TRBJ2-5; 9 bases line up with TRBD2. This CDR3 is 16 amino acids long. The V gene end was trimmed by 0 bases and the J gene end by 3 bases; junction bases not matched to a gene: 6. In germline, CDR1 is SGHRS, CDR2 YFSETQ. The CDR3 DNA is TGCGCCAGCAGCTTGGCCAATAGCGGGGGAGAAGAGACCCAGTACTTC. It is translated as CASSLANSGGEETQYF.

This clonotype has a count of ten or more. This rearrangement joins TRBV7-8 to TRBJ2-7; D is undetermined. V lost 2 bases to trimming and J lost 2 bases, with 4 bases between them. The CDR3 sequence is 12 residues long. Per the germline V gene, CDR1 is SGHVS and CDR2 is FQNEAQ. The CDR3 region has the DNA TGTGCCAGCAGCTTACCACCCTACGAGCAGTACTTC. Protein sequence: CASSLPPYEQYF.

There are a few counts of this clonotype. The chain has TRBV14 and TRBJ2-1; the match to TRBD2 covers 7 bases. CDR1 SGHDN and CDR2 FVKESK come from the germline V gene. This CDR3 spans 15 amino acids. V dropped 4 bases and J dropped 1; count of bases not matched to a gene: 4. CDR3 DNA sequence: TGTGCCAGCAGCCGGGACTACCCATCCTACAATGAGCAGTTCTTC. Translation: CASSRDYPSYNEQFF.

The CDR3 DNA sequence: TGTGCCAGCAGTTACAGACTAGCGGATTACAATGAGCAGTTCTTC. Its translation: CASSYRLADYNEQFF. The V call is TRBV6-2 or TRBV6-3, the J call TRBJ2-1; TRBD2 aligns across 9 bases. Unmatched junction bases numbered 3, after V lost 2 bases and J lost 4 bases. Germline V gives CDR1 MNHEY, CDR2 SVGEGT. The CDR3 is made up of 15 amino acids.

The sample holds a few counts of this clonotype. V usage is TRBV11-1 and J usage is TRBJ2-2; TRBD2 matches 8 bases. With V trimmed by 5 bases and J by 6 bases, 5 bases remained unmatched. From germline, CDR1 is SGHAT and CDR2 FQDESV (reference sequence). The CDR3 consists of 14 residues. The DNA of the CDR3 is TGTGCCAGCAGCCTCGGGGGGGGAGCCGGGGAGCTGTTTTTT. Its protein is CASSLGGGAGELFF.

This sequence joins TRBV4-3 and TRBJ2-2, with TRBD2 matching over 9 bases. This CDR3 has 19 residues. Germline values: CDR1 LGHNA, CDR2 YSLEER. V lost 0 bases, J lost 1 base, and 9 bases stayed unmatched. CDR3 nucleotide sequence: TGCGCCAGCAGCCAAGATGCGCTAGCGGGGTCCTGGAACACCGGGGAGCTGTTTTTT. This codes for CASSQDALAGSWNTGELFF.

The chain couples TRBV6-2 or TRBV6-3 to TRBJ2-1; 13 nucleotides line up with TRBD2. In germline, CDR1 is MNHEY, CDR2 SVGEGT. After removal of 6 bases from V and 4 bases from J, the junction contained 12 bases not matched to a gene. The CDR3 runs 18 residues. In DNA form, the CDR3 reads TGTGCCAGCAGCCCGACAAGAAGACTAGCGGGGGGATACAATGAGCAGTTCTTC. Translating it yields CASSPTRRLAGGYNEQFF.

This clonotype showed up just a few times. The V call is TRBV2, the J call TRBJ2-5; D perhaps matches TRBD1 (6 bases). V lost 5 bases and J 5 bases, leaving 15 bases between the germline ends. Per germline, CDR1 SNHLY and CDR2 FYNNEI. The CDR3 has 14 residues. DNA of the CDR3: TGTGCCAGCAGTCTCCAGGGGTTGAGGGAGACCCAGTACTTC. Encoded protein: CASSLQGLRETQYF.

The V and J genes are TRBV19 and TRBJ1-2; D gene ambiguous. V was trimmed by 2 bases and J by 2 bases, leaving 6 bases between them. This CDR3 spans 13 amino acids. From germline, CDR1 is LNHDA and CDR2 SQIVND (reference sequence). Written as DNA, the CDR3 is TGTGCCAGTAGTATATGGGGAAACTATGGCTACACCTTC. It encodes CASSIWGNYGYTF.

The sample holds a few counts of this clonotype. This sequence joins TRBV20-1 and TRBJ2-5, with unresolved D. Looked up from germline, CDR1 is DFQATT and CDR2 is SNEGSKA (reference sequence). Trimming removed 3 bases at V and 2 bases at J, with 10 bases between. The CDR3 covers 13 residues. CDR3 DNA: TGCAGTGCTAGGCCCATCCGTCAAGAGACCCAGTACTTC. It codes for CSARPIRQETQYF.

This clonotype was detected a few times. The chain uses TRBV7-9 and TRBJ2-7; D perhaps matches TRBD2 (7 bases). The CDR3 is 16 residues long. In germline, CDR1 is SEHNR, CDR2 FQNEAQ (reference sequence). V was shortened by 2 bases and J by 3 bases, with 17 bases between the two germline ends. DNA of the CDR3: TGTGCCAGCAGCTTAATAGCCGGGGGGCCAGGCTACGAGCAGTACTTC. It encodes CASSLIAGGPGYEQYF. The full variable domain, rest sourced from reference TRBV7-9 and TRBJ2-7, is DTGVSQNPRHKITKRGQNVTFRCDPISEHNRLYWYRQTLGQGPEFLTYFQNEAQLEKSRLLSDRFSAERPKGSFSTLEIQRTEQGDSAMYLCASSLIAGGPGYEQYFGPGTRLTVT.

This clonotype was observed a few times. V and J are TRBV4-3 and TRBJ1-6, with D hard to call. The V and J ends lost 0 bases and 0 bases respectively, with 15 bases between them. Per the germline V gene, CDR1 is LGHNA and CDR2 is YSLEER. This CDR3 has 19 amino acids. CDR3 sequence (DNA): TGCGCCAGCAGCCAAGATTGGTTGGGCGGGATCTCCTATAATTCACCCCTCCACTTT. Protein product: CASSQDWLGGISYNSPLHF.

J is TRBJ1-1 and V is TRBV4-3; D not resolved. The CDR3 totals 13 residues. V was clipped by 0 bases and J by 2 bases, with 4 bases between them. CDR1 LGHNA and CDR2 YSLEER come from the germline V gene. The CDR3 loop reads CASSQEDNTEAFF. The CDR3 DNA sequence: TGCGCCAGCAGCCAAGAGGACAACACTGAAGCTTTCTTT.

This clonotype was counted only a few times. The CDR3 DNA follows: TGTGCCAGCAGCCCGTGGTCGGGGGCGGGCACCGGGGAGCTGTTTTTT. It yields the protein CASSPWSGAGTGELFF. V usage is TRBV7-3 and J usage is TRBJ2-2; the D gene could be TRBD1 or TRBD2 (6 bases each). The CDR3 consists of 16 residues. V lost 5 bases and J 4 bases, leaving 17 bases between the germline ends. Germline V gives CDR1 SGHTA, CDR2 FQGTGA.

This clonotype was counted only a few times. The chain uses TRBV14 and TRBJ1-6; TRBD1 aligns across 10 bases. Germline values: CDR1 SGHDN, CDR2 FVKESK. This CDR3 has 15 residues. V trimming: 3 bases; J trimming: 8 bases; junction bases outside the gene matches: 4. In DNA, the CDR3 is TGTGCCAGCAGCCATCAGACAGGGGGCGATTCACCCCTCCACTTT. Its protein is CASSHQTGGDSPLHF.

This rearrangement joins TRBV5-1 to TRBJ1-6, with no clear D. V gave up 4 bases and J gave up 3 bases, with 17 bases separating them. The CDR3 has 17 amino acids. CDR1 and CDR2 (germline): SGHRS, YFSETQ. Here the CDR3 DNA reads TGCGCCAGCAGCACCAACCCAGGAAGCCACTATAATTCACCCCTCCACTTT. Its translation is CASSTNPGSHYNSPLHF. The full variable domain, rest sourced from reference TRBV5-1 and TRBJ1-6, is KAGVTQTPRYLIKTRGQQVTLSCSPISGHRSVSWYQQTPGQGLQFLFEYFSETQRNKGNFPGRFSGRQFSNSRSEMNVSTLELGDSALYLCASSTNPGSHYNSPLHFGNGTRLTVT.

The gene calls are TRBV11-2 and TRBJ2-7, with D possibly matching TRBD1 (7 bases). V lost 3 bases, J lost 4 bases, and 16 bases lay in between. CDR1 is SGHAT and CDR2 is FQNNGV in the germline V gene. This CDR3 contains 15 residues. The CDR3 sequence: CASSFSGTRGYEQYV. The CDR3 DNA reads as TGTGCCAGCAGCTTTAGCGGCACCAGGGGGTACGAGCAGTACGTC.

This clonotype was picked up a small number of times. CDR3 sequence: CASSPGQVGSQYF. CDR3 coding DNA: TGTGCCAGCTCGCCGGGACAGGTGGGATCCCAGTACTTC. V usage is TRBV18 and J usage is TRBJ2-5, with TRBD1 identical over 8 bases. Germline loops: CDR1 KGHSH, CDR2 LQKENI. CDR3 length: 13 amino acids. With V trimmed by 6 bases and J by 9 bases, 9 bases remained unmatched.

J is TRBJ2-3 and V is TRBV9, with D perhaps matching TRBD1 (5 bases). This CDR3 contains 14 residues. V was trimmed by 0 bases and J by 8 bases, leaving 13 bases between them. The germline V gene encodes CDR1 SGDLS and CDR2 YYNGEE. The CDR3 is CASSVGEGVATQYF. The CDR3 DNA follows: TGTGCCAGCAGCGTAGGAGAAGGGGTAGCTACGCAGTATTTT.

In this sample, this clonotype turned up a few times. The rearrangement joins TRBV9 to TRBJ1-3; no clear D. The CDR3 spans 16 residues. V gave up 0 bases and J gave up 0 bases, with 10 bases separating them. Germline V gives CDR1 SGDLS, CDR2 YYNGEE. The CDR3 bases are TGTGCCAGCAGCGTAGCCCACGGGGACTCTGGAAACACCATATATTTT. It codes for CASSVAHGDSGNTIYF.

The sample holds a few counts of this clonotype. The CDR3 reads CASSQEGSGAGANVLTF. The CDR3, as DNA: TGTGCCAGCAGCCAAGAAGGTAGCGGGGCTGGGGCCAACGTCCTGACTTTC. V gene TRBV4-2 combines with J gene TRBJ2-6, with 8 bases that match TRBD2. The CDR3 runs to 17 residues. Trimming at V came to 0 bases and at J to 2 bases, leaving 3 bases not matched to a gene. From germline, CDR1 is LGHNA and CDR2 YNFKEQ.

This clonotype occurred a few times. The rearrangement uses TRBV19 and TRBJ2-3, with 11 bases that match TRBD2. The J segment lost 5 bases and the V segment lost 5 bases, leaving 12 bases of the junction unmatched. This CDR3 contains 17 residues. Looked up from germline, CDR1 is LNHDA and CDR2 is SQIVND (reference sequence). The CDR3 DNA follows: TGTGCCAGTAGTCCGGGGGTTACTAGCGGGGGAGAAGATACGCAGTATTTT. Translating it yields CASSPGVTSGGEDTQYF. The whole variable domain, filled in from reference TRBV19 and TRBJ2-3, reads DGGITQSPKYLFRKEGQNVTLSCEQNLNHDAMYWYRQDPGQGLRLIYYSQIVNDFQKGDIAEGYSVSREKKESFPLTVTSAQKNPTAFYLCASSPGVTSGGEDTQYFGPGTRLTVL.